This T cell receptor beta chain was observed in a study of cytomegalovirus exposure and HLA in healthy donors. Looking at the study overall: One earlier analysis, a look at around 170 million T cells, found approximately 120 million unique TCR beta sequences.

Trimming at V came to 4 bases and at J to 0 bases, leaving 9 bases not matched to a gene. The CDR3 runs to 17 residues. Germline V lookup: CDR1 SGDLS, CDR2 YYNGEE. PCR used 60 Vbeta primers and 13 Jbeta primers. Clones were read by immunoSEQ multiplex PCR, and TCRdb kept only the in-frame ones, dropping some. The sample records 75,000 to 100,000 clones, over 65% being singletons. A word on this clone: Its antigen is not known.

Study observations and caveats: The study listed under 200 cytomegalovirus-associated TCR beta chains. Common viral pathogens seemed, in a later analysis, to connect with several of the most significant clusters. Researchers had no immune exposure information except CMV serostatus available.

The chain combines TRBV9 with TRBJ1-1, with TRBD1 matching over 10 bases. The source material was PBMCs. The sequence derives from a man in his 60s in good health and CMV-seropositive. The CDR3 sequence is CASSSRGDRGLNTEAFF. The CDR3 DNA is TGTGCCAGCAGCTCAAGGGGGGACAGGGGATTGAACACTGAAGCTTTCTTT.